The clone carrying this T cell receptor (beta chain) was detected many times. CDR3 length equals 17 residues. The ends lost 4 bases at V and 2 bases at J; junction bases unmatched: 9. CDR1 and CDR2 from the germline V gene are SGHDT and YYEEEE. Molecular barcoding with unique molecular identifiers was used for the TCRbeta library. TCRdb ran MiXCR on the PCR reads and lists one entry per CDR3 protein. The sample yields approximately 200,000 distinct CDR3 sequences, roughly 15% seen once. These data are taken from a study of T-cell reconstitution after alpha-beta-depleted transplantation in children. The sequence was collected from a human donor who donated a stem cell graft to a child with acute lymphoblastic leukemia. V is TRBV5-6 and J is TRBJ2-1, with TRBD2 matching 10 bases. Sequencing was performed on PBMCs from the stem cell graft donor, taken from the stem cell graft. CDR3 DNA: TGTGCCAGCAGCCTGGAGGCCCTAGCGGGAGCCTACAATGAGCAGTTCTTC. This gives the protein CASSLEALAGAYNEQFF.